This T cell receptor beta chain is drawn from a study of cytomegalovirus exposure and HLA in healthy donors. Background on the study: Out of approximately 400 genotyped donors, around 80% belonged to the Caucasian-associated ancestry cluster. Study-wide results and limits: A previous analysis found most TCR beta V segments productive roughly 90% or roughly 30% of the time.

With 60 Vbeta and 13 Jbeta primers, the PCR was carried out. In the authors' workflow: In a later analysis, of roughly 73 million unique beta chains, roughly 9.9 million appeared in at least two donors. Here immunoSEQ multiplex PCR was the method, and the copy in TCRdb shows in-frame clones only, minus some. V, J and clone size are those of that table, while D and trimming were read from the DNA. The table has 200,000 to 250,000 clones, around 83% seen once. In the case of this clone: Its antigen is still unknown.

Germline CDR1 SGHAT, CDR2 FQNNGV. V lost 5 bases to trimming and J lost 6 bases; unmatched junction nucleotides: 8. The CDR3 extends over 14 amino acids. Material for sequencing was PBMCs. The origin of this receptor is a girl aged 2 to 9 in good health and CMV-seronegative. The genes are TRBV11-2 and TRBJ2-7; 9 bases are shared with TRBD1. CDR3 residues: CASSGPDRGGEQYF. For the CDR3, the DNA is TGTGCCAGCAGCGGACCGGACAGGGGCGGCGAGCAGTACTTC. Supplemented by reference TRBV11-2 and TRBJ2-7, the full variable domain reads EAGVAQSPRYKIIEKRQSVAFWCNPISGHATLYWYQQILGQGPKLLIQFQNNGVVDDSQLPKDRFSAERLKGVDSTLKIQPAKLEDSAVYLCASSGPDRGGEQYFGPGTRLTVT.